Here is one TCR beta chain with its context. Authors' data handling: Researchers report that nucleated cell counts were estimated from reference gene primer amplification. Libraries were prepared by immunoSEQ multiplex PCR; TCRdb keeps only in-frame clonotypes and omits some of them. The DNA was the basis for D and trimming; V, J and clone size are from that table. The sample lists some 250,000 clones; about 85% were seen once. The sample originates from a study of blood T cell repertoires in COVID-19. This CDR3 region has 16 residues. The V end lost 5 bases, the J end lost 0 bases, and 14 bases lay between the germline ends. CDR1 is SGHAT, CDR2 FQDESV, per germline (reference sequence).

The chain couples TRBV11-1 to TRBJ2-1, with D perhaps matching TRBD1 (5 bases). Sequences were obtained from peripheral blood. This sequence originates from a man between 60 and 75 years old who had recovered from COVID-19. The CDR3 loop reads CASSPGKRSSYNEQFF. CDR3 bases: TGTGCCAGCAGCCCAGGGAAGCGCAGCTCCTACAATGAGCAGTTCTTC.